The source of this TCR beta chain is a study of T-cell memory formation after mild COVID-19. Study results and limitations: Clones contracting across day 15 to 85 had a balanced CD4/CD8 profile; later expanding clones leaned CD4+.

This clonotype was observed at least ten times. Antigen specificity is unknown. V lost 4 bases to trimming and J lost 3 bases; unmatched junction nucleotides: 13. There are 17 residues in the CDR3. CDR1 is MGHDK, CDR2 SYGVNS, per germline. MiXCR, applied by TCRdb to the 5' RACE reads, yields one record per CDR3 protein. Of 90,000 to 120,000 distinct CDR3 sequences listed, around 14% are singletons. The sequenced sample consisted of PBMCs or a T cell subset sorted from them (not recorded which). This chain links TRBV25-1 with TRBJ2-7; 9 nucleotides align to TRBD1. The source of this sequence is a man younger than 30 who had mild COVID-19 (a few samples of this study predate the infection). Cell type and time point are not known. CDR3 protein: CASSVNSGQGVFYEQYF. CDR3 coding DNA: TGTGCCAGCAGTGTAAACTCGGGACAGGGTGTTTTCTACGAGCAGTACTTC.